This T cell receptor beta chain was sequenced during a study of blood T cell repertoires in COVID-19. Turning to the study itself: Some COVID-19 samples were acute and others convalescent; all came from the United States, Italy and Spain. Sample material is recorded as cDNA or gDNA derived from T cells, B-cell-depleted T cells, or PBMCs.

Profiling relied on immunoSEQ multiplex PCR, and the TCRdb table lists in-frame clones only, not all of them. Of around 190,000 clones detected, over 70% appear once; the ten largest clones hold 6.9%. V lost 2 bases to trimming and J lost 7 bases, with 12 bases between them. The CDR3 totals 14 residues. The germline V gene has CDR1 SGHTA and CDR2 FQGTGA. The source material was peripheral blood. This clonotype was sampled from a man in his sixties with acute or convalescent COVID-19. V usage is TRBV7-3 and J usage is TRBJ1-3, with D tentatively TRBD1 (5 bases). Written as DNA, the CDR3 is TGTGCCAGCAGCTTAGAGCCCCGGGGGAACACCATATATTTT. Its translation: CASSLEPRGNTIYF. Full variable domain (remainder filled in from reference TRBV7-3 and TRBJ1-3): GAGVSQTPSNKVTEKGKYVELRCDPISGHTALYWYRQSLGQGPEFLIYFQGTGAADDSGLPNDRFFAVRPEGSVSTLKIQRTERGDSAVYLCASSLEPRGNTIYFGEGSWLTVV.